Detailed here is one TCR beta chain. Measured with immunoSEQ multiplex PCR; TCRdb has only the in-frame clones, and not every one. The table includes some 790,000 clones, roughly two thirds detected once. This entry comes from a study of shared clonotypes between healthy human individuals. The V gene's germline CDR1 is SGHNT and CDR2 YYREEE (reference sequence). The CDR3 is 17 amino acids. V shed 5 bases, J shed 3 bases, and the junction held 15 bases outside the gene matches. This TCR derives from a woman aged 30 to 39 in good health. The gene calls are TRBV5-4 and TRBJ2-7, with 9 bases aligning to TRBD1. The specimen sequenced was memory CD4+ T cells sorted from blood. Subset denoted: CD45RA-negative fraction. CDR3 protein: CASSPKPPTGGNYEQYF. CDR3 coding DNA: TGTGCCAGCAGTCCTAAACCCCCGACAGGGGGTAACTACGAGCAGTACTTC.